In its sample, the clone carrying this TCR beta chain was seen once. Sequenced by immunoSEQ multiplex PCR; TCRdb stores in-frame clones only, minus some. The sample holds about 35,000 clones; more than 85% are singletons and the top ten take around 11%. The data were taken from a study of T cells in localized non-small cell lung cancer. In germline, CDR1 is MNHNS, CDR2 SASEGT. Trimming shortened V by 8 bases and J by 0 bases, and 14 bases separated the two germline ends. This CDR3 has 15 amino acids. The rearrangement links TRBV6-1 to TRBJ1-5, with D maybe TRBD1 (6 bases). The receptor was derived from a female donor aged 60 or older with stage II lung adenocarcinoma. The sample here was peripheral blood mononuclear cells, taken before any cancer treatment. CDR3: CASGSGANSNQPQHF. In DNA form, the CDR3 reads TGTGCCAGCGGGTCAGGGGCCAATAGCAATCAGCCCCAGCATTTT.